A single sample gave rise to the 9 T cell receptor beta chains below, sequenced in a study of T cells after yellow fever vaccination. MiXCR, run by TCRdb on the 5' RACE reads, gives a single entry per CDR3 protein. The sample holds some 15,000 distinct CDR3 sequences, about 7.1% seen once. Sequenced material: PBMCs, either bulk or a sorted T-cell subset (CD4+, CD8+, memory, or dextramer-sorted; not recorded which), taken on the day of the yellow fever booster vaccination. These receptors all stem from a man aged 18 to 29 who received the YFV17D yellow fever vaccine.

This clonotype appeared many times. The rearrangement links TRBV20-1 to TRBJ2-2, with a weak D call TRBD1 (5 bases). This CDR3 has 14 amino acids. The V end lost 5 bases, the J end lost 0 bases, and 10 bases lay between the germline ends. Germline V lookup: CDR1 DFQATT, CDR2 SNEGSKA (reference sequence). Written as DNA, the CDR3 is TGCAGTGCTGAGGACACCGCGAACACCGGGGAGCTGTTTTTT. Translation gives CSAEDTANTGELFF.

The chain recombines TRBV20-1 with TRBJ2-1; 7 bases align to TRBD2. Germline assignment: CDR1 DFQATT and CDR2 SNEGSKA (reference sequence). The V and J ends lost 5 bases and 6 bases, in that order; junction bases with no gene match: 10. This CDR3 has 14 amino acids. In DNA, the CDR3 is TGCAGTGCTTATGATCCGGGGAGGGGCAATGAGCAGTTCTTC. It specifies CSAYDPGRGNEQFF.

This clonotype was counted a few times. The chain is built from TRBV5-6 and TRBJ1-2; no definite D call. Trimming shortened V by 4 bases and J by 1 base, and 2 bases separated the two germline ends. The length of the CDR3 is 11 residues. The germline CDR1 and CDR2 sequences are SGHDT and YYEEEE. For the CDR3, the DNA is TGTGCCAGCAGCATTAACTATGGCTACACCTTC. This gives the protein CASSINYGYTF.

At least ten counts were recorded for this clonotype. The V gene is TRBV6-1, the J gene TRBJ1-2; D remains unclear. The germline V gene encodes CDR1 MNHNS and CDR2 SASEGT. V lost 6 bases and J 3 bases, leaving 11 bases between the germline ends. This CDR3 has 13 amino acids. The CDR3 loop reads CASRAGTDYGYTF. DNA for the CDR3: TGTGCCAGCAGGGCTGGAACAGACTATGGCTACACCTTC.

This clonotype is labeled medium-sized. The chain is built from TRBV9 and TRBJ2-2; no reliable D call. Trimming removed 4 bases at V and 2 bases at J, with 12 bases between. The V gene's germline CDR1 is SGDLS and CDR2 YYNGEE. This CDR3 spans 15 amino acids. The CDR3 nucleotides are TGTGCCAGCAGCCCGAGGCCAGATAACACCGGGGAGCTGTTTTTT. This gives the protein CASSPRPDNTGELFF. The entire variable domain, with the rest obtained from reference TRBV9 and TRBJ2-2, is as follows: DSGVTQTPKHLITATGQRVTLRCSPRSGDLSVYWYQQSLDQGLQFLIQYYNGEERAKGNILERFSAQQFPDLHSELNLSSLELGDSALYFCASSPRPDNTGELFFGEGSRLTVL.

In its sample, this clonotype is medium-sized. V usage is TRBV10-3 and J usage is TRBJ1-5; 7 bases agree with TRBD1. In germline, CDR1 is ENHRY, CDR2 SYGVKD. The V segment lost 4 bases and the J segment 3 bases; nucleotides outside the gene matches: 3. The CDR3 is 14 residues long. CDR3 region: CAISGGTANQPQHF. The CDR3 coding sequence is TGTGCCATCAGTGGAGGGACAGCCAATCAGCCCCAGCATTTT.

This clonotype was observed at least ten times. The chain employs TRBV12-3 or TRBV12-4 and TRBJ2-2; 8 bases line up with TRBD1. J lost 1 base, V lost 5 bases, and 3 bases had no gene match. The CDR3 is 15 amino acids. CDR3 sequence: CASSRTGRNTGELFF. DNA of the CDR3: TGTGCCAGCAGTCGGACAGGGAGGAACACCGGGGAGCTGTTTTTT.

This clonotype was counted ten times or more. The V gene is TRBV21-1, the J gene TRBJ2-7; no DNA check was done on the table's D call, TRBD1. TRBV21-1 counts as a pseudogene. This CDR3 region has 13 residues. CDR3 DNA sequence: TGTGCCAGCAGCACGTCATCGAGGGGGAAGCAGTACGTC. This translates into CASSTSSRGKQYV.

By proportion, this clonotype is medium-sized. This chain connects TRBV18 to TRBJ1-5; D unresolved. CDR3 length: 13 amino acids. The V and J ends lost 0 bases and 4 bases respectively, with 4 bases between them. Germline V gene data show CDR1 as KGHSH and CDR2 as LQKENI. CDR3 amino acids: CASSPPRNQPQHF. The CDR3 nucleotides are TGTGCCAGCTCACCACCGAGGAATCAGCCCCAGCATTTT.